This T cell receptor (beta chain) was found in a study of a mutant IDH1 vaccine in newly diagnosed glioma. The study, taken as a whole, reports: Seemingly, top peripheral T cell clonotype changes bore no relation to pseudoprogression.

V was pared by 5 bases and J by 2 bases, with 13 bases between. The CDR3 extends over 15 amino acids. Germline assignment: CDR1 MNHNS and CDR2 SASEGT. Noted time point: baseline, week 1 (first vaccination visit). Treatment specified: pre-vaccination baseline after standard-of-care therapy. Libraries were prepared by immunoSEQ multiplex PCR; TCRdb keeps only in-frame clonotypes and omits some of them. The sample contains some 60,000 clones, about 90% of which appear only once. With regard to this clone: Its specificity is not known.

The chain uses TRBV6-1 and TRBJ1-5, with D hard to call. This clonotype was sampled from a man aged 45-60 years with glioma. Sequencing was performed on PBMCs, taken from a glioma patient treated with radiotherapy, temozolomide or both. Here the CDR3 reads CASSSRSLGNQPQHF. Written as DNA, the CDR3 is TGTGCCAGCAGTTCCCGGTCGTTAGGCAATCAGCCCCAGCATTTT.